The 9 T cell receptor beta chains below all came from one sample that was sequenced in a study of blood T cell repertoires in COVID-19. TCRdb keeps only in-frame clones here, not all; method: immunoSEQ multiplex PCR. The table has around 81,000 clones, 86% seen once. Material: peripheral blood. These receptor sequences come from a woman aged 55-75 years with acute or convalescent COVID-19.

The chain joins TRBV28 to TRBJ1-4; D gene unclear. Trimming stripped 3 bases from V and 2 bases from J, with 10 bases between. The germline V gene encodes CDR1 MDHEN and CDR2 SYDVKM. The CDR3 runs to 15 residues. Here the CDR3 DNA reads TGTGCCAGCAGTTTCCCCCGACTGACTAATGAAAAACTGTTTTTT. Its protein product is CASSFPRLTNEKLFF.

The J gene is TRBJ2-2, the V gene TRBV7-6; weak D call: TRBD2 (5 bases). The CDR3 covers 15 residues. With 5 bases removed from V and 2 bases from J, the gap between germline ends came to 12 bases. Germline V lookup: CDR1 SGHVS, CDR2 FNYEAQ. DNA of the CDR3: TGTGCCAGCAGCCCCCAGACGGGAAACACCGGGGAGCTGTTTTTT. This codes for CASSPQTGNTGELFF.

V gene TRBV28 combines with J gene TRBJ2-7, with D perhaps matching TRBD2 (6 bases). The germline CDR1 and CDR2 sequences are MDHEN and SYDVKM. V lost 7 bases to trimming and J lost 2 bases, with 15 bases between them. This CDR3 has 14 amino acids. This chain's CDR3 is CASTYNSGAYEQYF. Here the CDR3 DNA reads TGTGCCAGCACCTATAACTCGGGGGCCTACGAGCAGTACTTC.

The V gene is TRBV28, the J gene TRBJ1-6; 10 bases align to TRBD1. Germline V CDR1 and CDR2: MDHEN, SYDVKM. The V and J ends lost 7 bases and 7 bases, in that order; junction bases with no gene match: 4. CDR3 length: 14 residues. The CDR3 here is CASISGQGNSPLHF. CDR3 bases: TGTGCCAGCATTTCGGGACAGGGGAATTCACCCCTCCACTTT. Together with reference TRBV28 and TRBJ1-6, the CDR3 gives the full variable domain: DVKVTQSSRYLVKRTGEKVFLECVQDMDHENMFWYRQDPGLGLRLIYFSYDVKMKEKGDIPEGYSVSREKKERFSLILESASTNQTSMYLCASISGQGNSPLHFGNGTRLTVT.

This sequence joins TRBV19 and TRBJ2-1; 14 nucleotides align to TRBD2. V trimming: 11 bases; J trimming: 9 bases; junction bases outside the gene matches: 3. This CDR3 is 12 amino acids long. Germline V CDR1 and CDR2: LNHDA, SQIVND (reference sequence). CDR3 in DNA: TGTGCCGCCGGGACTAGCGGGAGTGAGCAGTTCTTC. This codes for CAAGTSGSEQFF.

The V call is TRBV7-2, the J call TRBJ2-5, with 8 bases that match TRBD2. CDR1 is SGHTA, CDR2 FQGNSA, per germline. Losses at the gene ends were 1 base for V and 2 bases for J; bases not matched to a gene: 9. The CDR3 is 17 amino acids. CDR3 amino acids: CASSLGGRASGQETQYF. The CDR3 region has the DNA TGTGCCAGCAGCTTAGGGGGGAGGGCTAGCGGGCAAGAGACCCAGTACTTC.

This chain links TRBV7-2 with TRBJ1-6; 9 positions agree with TRBD1. The ends lost 2 bases at V and 5 bases at J; junction bases unmatched: 1. The germline gives CDR1 SGHTA, CDR2 FQGNSA. This CDR3 has 15 residues. The DNA of the CDR3 is TGTGCCAGCAGCTTATGGACAGGGGATAATTCACCCCTCCACTTT. Its protein is CASSLWTGDNSPLHF. The entire variable domain, with the rest obtained from reference TRBV7-2 and TRBJ1-6, is as follows: GAGVSQSPSNKVTEKGKDVELRCDPISGHTALYWYRQSLGQGLEFLIYFQGNSAPDKSGLPSDRFSAERTGGSVSTLTIQRTQQEDSAVYLCASSLWTGDNSPLHFGNGTRLTVT.

The gene calls are TRBV6-2 or TRBV6-3 and TRBJ1-2; D might be TRBD1 (6 bases). The CDR3 is made up of 15 amino acids. The V and J ends lost 4 bases and 5 bases respectively, with 17 bases between them. Germline CDR1 and CDR2: MNHEY and SVGEGT. The CDR3 DNA sequence: TGTGCCAGCAGTTCCACCCAGGGGAAACTGTATGGCTACACCTTC. Translated, it gives CASSSTQGKLYGYTF.

The V call is TRBV19, the J call TRBJ2-1; D possibly corresponds to TRBD2 (5 bases). V was pared by 5 bases and J by 9 bases, with 17 bases between. This CDR3 contains 14 residues. CDR1 LNHDA and CDR2 SQIVND come from the germline V gene (reference sequence). The CDR3 region is CASSPSAASIEQFF. Written as DNA, the CDR3 is TGTGCCAGTAGTCCCTCCGCCGCTAGCATTGAGCAGTTCTTC.